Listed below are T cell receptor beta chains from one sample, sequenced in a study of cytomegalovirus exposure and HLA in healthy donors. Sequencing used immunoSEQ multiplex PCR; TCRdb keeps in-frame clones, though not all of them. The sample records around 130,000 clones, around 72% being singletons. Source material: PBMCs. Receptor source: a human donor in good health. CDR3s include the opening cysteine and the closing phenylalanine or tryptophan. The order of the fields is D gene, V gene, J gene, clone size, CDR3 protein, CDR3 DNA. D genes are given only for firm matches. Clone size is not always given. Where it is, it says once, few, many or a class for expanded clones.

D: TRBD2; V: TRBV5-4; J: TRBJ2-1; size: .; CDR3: CASRLAGTSGVNEQFF; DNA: TGTGCCAGCAGACTCGCCGGGACTAGCGGGGTCAATGAGCAGTTCTTC
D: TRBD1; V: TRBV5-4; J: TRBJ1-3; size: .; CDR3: CASSRGGQGASSGNTIYF; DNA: TGTGCCAGCAGCCGGGGGGGACAGGGGGCCTCCTCTGGAAACACCATATATTTT
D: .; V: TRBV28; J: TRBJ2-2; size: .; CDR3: CASSFPFPGELFF; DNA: TGTGCCAGCAGTTTCCCCTTCCCGGGGGAGCTGTTTTTT
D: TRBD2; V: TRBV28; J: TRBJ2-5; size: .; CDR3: CASSPREYQETQYF; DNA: TGTGCCAGCAGCCCGCGGGAGTATCAAGAGACCCAGTACTTC
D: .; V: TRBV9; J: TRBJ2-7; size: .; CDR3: CASSPRLYSYEQYF; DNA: TGTGCCAGCAGCCCACGACTTTATTCCTACGAGCAGTACTTC
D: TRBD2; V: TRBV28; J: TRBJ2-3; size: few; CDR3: CASSDIQGLLAGGPWGSTDTQYF; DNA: TGTGCCAGCAGCGACATACAGGGTCTACTAGCGGGAGGGCCTTGGGGAAGCACAGATACGCAGTATTTT
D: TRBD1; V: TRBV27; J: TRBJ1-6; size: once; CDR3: CASSLTGGNVRGSPLHF; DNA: TGTGCCAGCAGTTTGACAGGGGGCAACGTGAGGGGTTCACCCCTCCACTTT
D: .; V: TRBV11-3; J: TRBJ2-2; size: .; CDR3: CASSPGQAGTGELFF; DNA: TGTGCCAGCAGCCCAGGACAGGCGGGAACCGGGGAGCTGTTTTTT
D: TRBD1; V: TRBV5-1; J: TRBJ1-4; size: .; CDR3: CASSWTGVPNEKLFF; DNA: TGCGCCAGCAGCTGGACAGGGGTGCCTAATGAAAAACTGTTTTTT
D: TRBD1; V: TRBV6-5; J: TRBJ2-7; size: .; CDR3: CASSPGTAYEQYF; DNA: TGTGCCAGCAGCCCCGGGACAGCCTACGAGCAGTACTTC
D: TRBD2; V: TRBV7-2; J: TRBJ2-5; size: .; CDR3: CASSLRPGLAGFQETQYF; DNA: TGTGCCAGCAGCTTAAGACCGGGACTAGCGGGATTCCAAGAGACCCAGTACTTC
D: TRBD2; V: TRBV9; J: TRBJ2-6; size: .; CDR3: CASSPLGGGALRGANVLTF; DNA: TGTGCCAGCAGCCCACTAGGCGGGGGGGCCCTTCGGGGGGCCAACGTCCTGACTTTC
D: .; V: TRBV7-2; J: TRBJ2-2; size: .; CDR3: CASSLDRRDTGELFF; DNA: TGTGCCAGCAGCTTAGATCGGCGGGACACCGGGGAGCTGTTTTTT
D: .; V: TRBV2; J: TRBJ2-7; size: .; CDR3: CASSHGGTVTYEQYF; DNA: TGTGCCAGCAGCCACGGAGGGACAGTGACCTACGAGCAGTACTTC
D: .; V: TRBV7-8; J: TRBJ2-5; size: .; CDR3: CASSPLLSFGTQYF; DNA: TGTGCCAGCAGCCCTCTCCTATCTTTCGGGACCCAGTACTTC
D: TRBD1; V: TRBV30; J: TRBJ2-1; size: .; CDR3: CAWAWYSGGNEQFF; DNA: TGTGCCTGGGCTTGGTATTCAGGGGGCAATGAGCAGTTCTTC
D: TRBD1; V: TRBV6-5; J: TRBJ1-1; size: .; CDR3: CASTGQVGRDTEAFF; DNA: TGTGCCAGCACCGGACAGGTCGGACGGGACACTGAAGCTTTCTTT
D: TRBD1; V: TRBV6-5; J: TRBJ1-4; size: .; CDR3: CASRMDRGNEKLFF; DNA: TGTGCCAGCAGAATGGACAGGGGTAATGAAAAACTGTTTTTT
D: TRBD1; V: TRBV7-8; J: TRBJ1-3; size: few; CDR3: CASSLDRVGNTIYF; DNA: TGTGCCAGCAGCCTGGACAGGGTTGGAAACACCATATATTTT
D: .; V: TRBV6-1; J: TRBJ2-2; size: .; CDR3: CASSELRNTGELFF; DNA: TGTGCCAGCAGTGAACTCCGTAACACCGGGGAGCTGTTTTTT
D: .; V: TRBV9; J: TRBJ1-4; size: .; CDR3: CASSVQATNEKLFF; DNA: TGTGCCAGCAGCGTACAGGCAACTAATGAAAAACTGTTTTTT
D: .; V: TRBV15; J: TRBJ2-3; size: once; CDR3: CATTPGWLEGTQYF; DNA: TGTGCCACCACCCCGGGATGGCTCGAGGGTACGCAGTATTTT
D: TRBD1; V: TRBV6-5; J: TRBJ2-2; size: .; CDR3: CASSDRVTGELFF; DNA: TGTGCCAGCAGTGACAGGGTAACCGGGGAGCTGTTTTTT
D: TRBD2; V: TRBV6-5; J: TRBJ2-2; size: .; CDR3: CATRTSGTGELFF; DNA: TGTGCCACCAGGACTAGCGGTACCGGGGAGCTGTTTTTT
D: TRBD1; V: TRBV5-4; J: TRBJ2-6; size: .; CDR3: CASRQGAHSGANVLTF; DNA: TGTGCCAGCCGACAGGGTGCGCACTCTGGGGCCAACGTCCTGACTTTC
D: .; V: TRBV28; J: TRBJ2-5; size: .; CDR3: CASSSYPRETQYF; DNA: TGTGCCAGCAGTTCGTACCCCCGGGAGACCCAGTACTTC
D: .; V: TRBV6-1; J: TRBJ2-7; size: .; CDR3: CASRFAFEQYF; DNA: TGTGCCAGCAGATTTGCGTTCGAGCAGTACTTC
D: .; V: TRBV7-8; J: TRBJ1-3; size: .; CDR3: CASSRRGSGNTIYF; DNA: TGTGCCAGCAGCAGAAGGGGTTCTGGAAACACCATATATTTT
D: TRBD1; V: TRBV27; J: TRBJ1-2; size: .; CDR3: CASSPWTGEAYGYTF; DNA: TGTGCCAGCAGTCCGTGGACAGGGGAGGCTTATGGCTACACCTTC
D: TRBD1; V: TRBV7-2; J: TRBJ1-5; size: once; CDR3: CASSFPGQHQPQHF; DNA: TGTGCCAGCAGCTTTCCGGGACAGCATCAGCCCCAGCATTTT
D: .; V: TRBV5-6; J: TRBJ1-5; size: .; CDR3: CASSVGRNQPQHF; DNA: TGTGCCAGCAGCGTGGGGCGGAATCAGCCCCAGCATTTT
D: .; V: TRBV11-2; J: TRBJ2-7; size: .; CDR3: CASSLESVRQRYF; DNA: TGTGCCAGCAGCTTAGAGTCTGTCCGACAGCGGTACTTC
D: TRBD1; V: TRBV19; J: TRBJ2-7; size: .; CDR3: CASSIVIGQGAEQYF; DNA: TGTGCCAGTAGTATCGTTATTGGACAGGGTGCCGAGCAGTACTTC
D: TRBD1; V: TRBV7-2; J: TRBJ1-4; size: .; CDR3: CASSLRTGPEKLFF; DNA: TGTGCCAGCAGCCTAAGGACAGGGCCGGAAAAACTGTTTTTT
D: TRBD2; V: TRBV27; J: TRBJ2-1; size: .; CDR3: CASSSIKREDYNEQFF; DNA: TGTGCCAGCAGTTCTATTAAGCGGGAGGACTACAATGAGCAGTTCTTC
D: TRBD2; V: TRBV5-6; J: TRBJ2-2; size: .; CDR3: CASSLGSGGLNTGELFF; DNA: TGTGCCAGCAGCTTGGGTAGCGGGGGCCTGAACACCGGGGAGCTGTTTTTT
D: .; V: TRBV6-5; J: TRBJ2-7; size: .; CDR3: CASSLWGQVYEQYF; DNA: TGTGCCAGCAGTTTATGGGGGCAGGTCTACGAGCAGTACTTC
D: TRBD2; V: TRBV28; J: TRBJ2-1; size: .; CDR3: CASSLAGYENEQFF; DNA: TGTGCCAGCAGTCTAGCGGGATATGAGAATGAGCAGTTCTTC
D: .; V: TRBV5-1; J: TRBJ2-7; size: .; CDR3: CASSLDGASSYEQYF; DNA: TGCGCCAGCAGCCTGGATGGGGCCAGCTCCTACGAGCAGTACTTC
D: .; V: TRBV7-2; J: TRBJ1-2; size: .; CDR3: CASSLLTGSGYTF; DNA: TGTGCCAGCAGCCTTCTAACTGGGAGTGGCTACACCTTC